This entry features one T cell receptor (beta chain) sequence. Donors in Cohort 3 counted as recovered after two negative PCRs, clearance, or symptom resolution. This specimen belongs to a study of blood T cell repertoires in COVID-19. J gave up 3 bases and V 0 bases, and 3 bases lay outside the gene matches. The CDR3 covers 16 residues. Germline CDR1 and CDR2: SEHNR and FQNEAQ (reference sequence). Clones were sequenced by immunoSEQ multiplex PCR, and TCRdb holds only the in-frame ones, with some missing. The data contain about 250,000 clones, 65% to 90% of them singletons. The TCR was taken from a middle-aged man who had recovered from COVID-19. The sequenced material came from PBMCs or T cells enriched from blood (not recorded which). The chain has TRBV7-9 and TRBJ1-5; the match to TRBD1 covers 9 bases. CDR3 in amino acids: CASSLAWDRDNQPQHF. CDR3 DNA sequence: TGTGCCAGCAGCTTAGCTTGGGACAGGGACAATCAGCCCCAGCATTTT.